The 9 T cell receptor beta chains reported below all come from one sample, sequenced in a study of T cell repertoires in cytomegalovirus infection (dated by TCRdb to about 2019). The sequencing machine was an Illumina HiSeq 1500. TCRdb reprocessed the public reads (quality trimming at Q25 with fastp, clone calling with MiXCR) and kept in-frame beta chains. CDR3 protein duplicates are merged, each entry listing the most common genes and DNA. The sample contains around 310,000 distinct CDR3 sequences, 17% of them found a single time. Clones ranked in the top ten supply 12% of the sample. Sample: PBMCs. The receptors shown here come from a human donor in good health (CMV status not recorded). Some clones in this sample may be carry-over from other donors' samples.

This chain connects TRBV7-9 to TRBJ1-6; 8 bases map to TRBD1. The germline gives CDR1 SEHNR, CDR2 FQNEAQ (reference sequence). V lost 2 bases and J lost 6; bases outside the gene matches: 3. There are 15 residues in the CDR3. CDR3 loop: CASSLTTGGNSPLHF. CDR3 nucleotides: TGTGCCAGCAGCTTAACAACAGGGGGTAATTCACCCCTCCACTTT.

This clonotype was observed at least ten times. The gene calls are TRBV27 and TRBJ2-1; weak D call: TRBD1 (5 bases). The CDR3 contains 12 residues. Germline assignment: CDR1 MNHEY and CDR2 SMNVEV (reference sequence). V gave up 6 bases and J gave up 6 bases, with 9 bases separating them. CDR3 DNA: TGTGCCAGCAGCTTAAGGGGCAATGAGCAGTTCTTC. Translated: CASSLRGNEQFF.

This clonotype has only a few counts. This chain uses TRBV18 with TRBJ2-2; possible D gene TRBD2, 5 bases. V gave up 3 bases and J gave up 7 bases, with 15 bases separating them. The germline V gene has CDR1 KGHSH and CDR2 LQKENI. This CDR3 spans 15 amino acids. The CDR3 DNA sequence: TGTGCCAGCTCACCTTCGGGGATGTCTGGCGGGGAGCTGTTTTTT. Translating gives CASSPSGMSGGELFF.

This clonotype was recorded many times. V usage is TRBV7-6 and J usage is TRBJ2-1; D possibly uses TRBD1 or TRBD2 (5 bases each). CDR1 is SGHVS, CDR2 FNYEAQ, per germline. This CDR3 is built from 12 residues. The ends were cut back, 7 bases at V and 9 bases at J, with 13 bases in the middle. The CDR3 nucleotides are TGTGCCAGCACCGAAACGGGGCGTGAGCAGTTCTTC. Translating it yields CASTETGREQFF.

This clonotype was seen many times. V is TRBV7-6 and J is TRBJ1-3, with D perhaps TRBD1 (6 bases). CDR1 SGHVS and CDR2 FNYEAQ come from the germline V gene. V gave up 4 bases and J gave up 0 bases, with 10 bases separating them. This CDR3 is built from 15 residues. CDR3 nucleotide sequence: TGTGCCAGCAGCTCAAGACAGGTCTCTGGAAACACCATATATTTT. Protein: CASSSRQVSGNTIYF.

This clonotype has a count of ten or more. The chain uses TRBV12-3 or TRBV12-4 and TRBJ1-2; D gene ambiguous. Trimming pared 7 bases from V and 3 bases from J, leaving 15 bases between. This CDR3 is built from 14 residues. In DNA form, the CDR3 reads TGTGCCAGCACCTTTCCCGGACCAGACTATGGCTACACCTTC. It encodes CASTFPGPDYGYTF.

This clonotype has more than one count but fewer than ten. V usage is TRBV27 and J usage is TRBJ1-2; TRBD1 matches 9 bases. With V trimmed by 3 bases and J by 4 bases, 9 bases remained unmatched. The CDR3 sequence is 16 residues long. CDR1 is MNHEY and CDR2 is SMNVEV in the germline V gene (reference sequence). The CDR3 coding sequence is TGTGCCAGCAGTTTTGGTCCCCTGACAGGGGGCTATGGCTACACCTTC. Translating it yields CASSFGPLTGGYGYTF.

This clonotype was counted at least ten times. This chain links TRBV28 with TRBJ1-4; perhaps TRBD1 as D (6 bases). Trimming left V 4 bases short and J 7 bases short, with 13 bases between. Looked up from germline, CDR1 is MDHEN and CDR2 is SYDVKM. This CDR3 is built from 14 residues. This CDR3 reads CASSSQGLFEKLFF. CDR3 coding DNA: TGTGCCAGCAGTTCCCAGGGGCTCTTTGAAAAACTGTTTTTT.

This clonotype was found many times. CDR3 coding DNA: TGTGCCAGCAGTACGGGACAGGGGGTCACAGATACGCAGTATTTT. This gives the protein CASSTGQGVTDTQYF. V usage is TRBV7-3 and J usage is TRBJ2-3, with TRBD1 matching over 11 bases. Germline CDR1 reads SGHTA; CDR2 reads FQGTGA. The CDR3 is 15 amino acids. The V and J ends lost 6 bases and 2 bases, in that order; junction bases with no gene match: 4.